The 17 T cell receptor beta chains below come from one sample, sequenced in a study of human T cells and chemical hapten exposure. Time point noted: patch test 2, 6 weeks after DPC sensitization. Treatment defined: therapeutic diphenylcyclopropenone sensitization with weekly scalp DPC. From the RACE reads, TCRdb called clonotypes with MiXCR, one entry per CDR3 protein. The sample holds 350,000 to 400,000 distinct CDR3 sequences; about 6% are singletons and the top ten take more than 5.5%. This sample comprised whole blood, obtained in connection with sensitization to the hapten diphenylcyclopropenone (DPC). Receptors originate from a woman under 30 with alopecia areata. Some clones in this sample may be carry-over from other donors' samples.

This clonotype was observed a few times. This chain connects TRBV5-6 to TRBJ1-4, with TRBD1 matching 9 bases. The CDR3 has 17 residues. Germline V gives CDR1 SGHDT, CDR2 YYEEEE. Losses at the gene ends were 2 bases for V and 5 bases for J; bases not matched to a gene: 10. CDR3 nucleotide sequence: TGTGCCAGCAGCTTCCGGGACAGGGCGCCCTTCAATGAAAAACTGTTTTTT. Protein sequence: CASSFRDRAPFNEKLFF.

CDR3 sequence reads: CASMGLGASTDTQYF. The CDR3 nucleotides read TGCGCCAGCATGGGACTAGGCGCGAGCACAGATACGCAGTATTTT. The chain uses TRBV5-1 and TRBJ2-3; 8 nucleotides match TRBD2. V shed 6 bases, J shed 0 bases, and the junction held 6 bases outside the gene matches. Germline CDR1 reads SGHRS; CDR2 reads YFSETQ. The CDR3 has 15 residues.

J is TRBJ2-1 and V is TRBV7-2; D is uncertain. Looked up from germline, CDR1 is SGHTA and CDR2 is FQGNSA. The V end was cut by 5 bases, the J end by 12 bases, with 14 bases between. The length of the CDR3 is 12 residues. CDR3 sequence: CASSLGWLGQFF. The CDR3 nucleotides read TGTGCCAGCAGCCTAGGGTGGTTGGGGCAGTTCTTC.

This clonotype came up many times. This chain uses TRBV3-1 with TRBJ2-1, with D tentatively TRBD1 (5 bases). CDR3 length equals 13 residues. CDR1 is LGHDT, CDR2 YNNKEL, per germline (reference sequence). V lost 0 bases and J 13 bases, leaving 13 bases between the germline ends. The DNA for the CDR3 is TGTGCCAGCAGCCAAGATTGGGCAGGGCCTCAGTTCTTC. Protein: CASSQDWAGPQFF.

This clonotype was seen only a few times. This sequence joins TRBV2 and TRBJ1-6; 8 bases fit TRBD1. The CDR3 consists of 17 residues. From germline, CDR1 is SNHLY and CDR2 FYNNEI. V trimming: 3 bases; J trimming: 7 bases; junction bases outside the gene matches: 11. CDR3 loop: CASSEQGQAAPNSPLHF. CDR3 DNA: TGTGCCAGCAGTGAGCAGGGACAGGCCGCTCCAAATTCACCCCTCCACTTT.

V is TRBV7-9 and J is TRBJ1-2; TRBD1 aligns across 9 bases. The CDR3 runs 15 residues. The ends lost 5 bases at V and 8 bases at J; junction bases unmatched: 12. Germline V gene sequence: CDR1 SEHNR, CDR2 FQNEAQ (reference sequence). DNA of the CDR3: TGTGCCAGCAGCCCTTACGAAGGGACAGGGAAGGGCTACACCTTC. It codes for CASSPYEGTGKGYTF.

There are a few counts of this clonotype. The chain has TRBV7-9 and TRBJ1-6; TRBD1 matches at 7 bases. The V gene end was trimmed by 4 bases and the J gene end by 5 bases; junction bases not matched to a gene: 5. This CDR3 has 15 amino acids. The germline V gene encodes CDR1 SEHNR and CDR2 FQNEAQ (reference sequence). The DNA of the CDR3 is TGTGCCAGCAGCTCCCGACAGGGCAATAATTCACCCCTCCACTTT. This translates into CASSSRQGNNSPLHF.

This clonotype has at least ten counts. The gene calls are TRBV3-1 and TRBJ2-1; D not resolved. The germline V and J ends were trimmed by 0 bases and 3 bases, with 12 bases remaining between them. The CDR3 loop spans 16 amino acids. CDR1 and CDR2 (germline): LGHDT, YNNKEL (reference sequence). In nucleotides, the CDR3 is TGTGCCAGCAGCCAAGATCGGTACTTCCTCTACAATGAGCAGTTCTTC. Translating gives CASSQDRYFLYNEQFF.

This clonotype appeared many times. The chain carries TRBV4-1 and TRBJ2-3, with TRBD1 as a possible D gene (5 bases). Germline assignment: CDR1 MGHRA and CDR2 YSYEKL. The length of the CDR3 is 15 residues. V was cut by 5 bases and J by 6 bases, with 18 bases left in between. CDR3 residues: CASSGVSRAHDTQYF. The CDR3 DNA reads TGCGCCAGCAGCGGGGTGTCCAGGGCCCACGATACGCAGTATTTT.

This chain's CDR3 is CASSSPAETQYF. In nucleotides, the CDR3 is TGTGCCAGCAGCTCTCCCGCAGAGACCCAGTACTTC. The V call is TRBV2, the J call TRBJ2-5; D gene ambiguous. The CDR3 length is 12 residues. The V gene's germline CDR1 is SNHLY and CDR2 FYNNEI. Trimming removed 6 bases from V and 4 bases from J, with 9 bases in between.

This rearrangement joins TRBV12-3 or TRBV12-4 to TRBJ1-1; D is ambiguous. The CDR3 loop spans 16 amino acids. V dropped 3 bases and J dropped 2 bases, with 16 bases sitting between them. In DNA form, the CDR3 reads TGTGCCAGCAGTTTCCCTGTGGGGATCGGTAACACTGAAGCTTTCTTT. It codes for CASSFPVGIGNTEAFF.

The table lists this clonotype with a few counts. The chain has TRBV2 and TRBJ2-5, with D unresolved. CDR3 size: 13 residues. Germline CDR1 reads SNHLY; CDR2 reads FYNNEI. With 2 bases removed from V and 7 bases from J, the gap between germline ends came to 11 bases. The DNA of the CDR3 is TGTGCCAGCAGTGAAAGTACGGCCGGGACCCAGTACTTC. Translating it yields CASSESTAGTQYF.

The chain recombines TRBV4-2 with TRBJ1-3; D call uncertain. The germline V and J ends were trimmed by 0 bases and 3 bases, with 9 bases remaining between them. Germline V gene lookup returns CDR1 LGHNA and CDR2 YNFKEQ. This CDR3 spans 15 amino acids. CDR3 region: CASSQDQSRGNTIYF. For the CDR3, the DNA is TGTGCCAGCAGCCAAGATCAGAGCCGTGGAAACACCATATATTTT.

The chain couples TRBV10-3 to TRBJ2-4; maybe TRBD1 (7 bases). Germline V lookup: CDR1 ENHRY, CDR2 SYGVKD. V gave up 0 bases and J gave up 6 bases, with 18 bases separating them. The CDR3 is 17 residues long. The CDR3 spells CAISESGGGNRGNIQYF. Here the CDR3 DNA reads TGTGCCATCAGTGAGTCAGGAGGCGGGAACAGGGGAAACATTCAGTACTTC.

This clonotype was seen a few times. The CDR3 DNA sequence: TGTGCCAGCAGCCAAGATATTCGCATAGGCAGCCACTACAATCAGCCCCAGCATTTT. Its translation: CASSQDIRIGSHYNQPQHF. This chain connects TRBV14 to TRBJ1-5; D is ambiguous. The germline V gene encodes CDR1 SGHDN and CDR2 FVKESK. This CDR3 contains 19 residues. Trimming took off 0 bases at V and 3 bases at J, with 21 bases between the two ends.

This clonotype was seen only a few times. J is TRBJ1-3 and V is TRBV20-1, with D uncertain. Germline CDR1 DFQATT, CDR2 SNEGSKA (reference sequence). The CDR3 totals 13 residues. Trimming removed 1 base from V and 8 bases from J, with 12 bases in between. This CDR3 is CSARVTTGDTIYF. The DNA of the CDR3 is TGCAGTGCTAGAGTAACTACCGGGGACACCATATATTTT.

About this clonotype: This may stem from a read error, because a much larger clone lies one nucleotide away. The rearrangement links TRBV12-3 or TRBV12-4 to TRBJ2-1; D call uncertain. The CDR3 length is 11 residues. The DNA for the CDR3 is TGTGCCAGCACGTCCTACAATGAGCAGCTCTTC. Its translation: CASTSYNEQLF.